This T cell receptor beta chain was sequenced for a study of T cells in Graves' hyperthyroidism and ophthalmopathy (dated by TCRdb to between 2018 and 2021). For the wider study: Peripheral blood was sampled at the time of initial diagnosis, prior to any treatment. A discovery cohort of about 100 patients, roughly 40 with Graves' ophthalmopathy and approximately 60 with stable Graves' hyperthyroidism, was used to find distinguishing TCR V-J signatures. An independent validation cohort of under 20 hyperthyroidism patients and about 15 patients who later progressed to ophthalmopathy tested prospective prediction of ophthalmopathy. The 85 to 100 discovery patients were divided at random into training and test sets in a 7:3 ratio. Thyroid tissue and blood T-cell repertoires from six Graves' hyperthyroidism patients were also compared in the study. After blood sampling, hyperthyroidism patients were treated with methimazole at a starting dose of 30 mg daily, and ophthalmopathy patients were treated with high-dose intravenous methylprednisolone. The paper reports TCR Vbeta CDR3 sequencing of 130 to 150 peripheral blood samples: approximately 43 ophthalmopathy, over 70 hyperthyroidism and roughly 17 progressor patients. General study outcomes and caveats: In cross-validation, a model built on a 13 V-J signature told ophthalmopathy apart from stable hyperthyroidism with approximately 91% sensitivity and roughly 81% specificity, and in testing the same model reached 80%/75%. No statistical method was used to fix the sample size in advance, and group allocation was not hidden from the investigators. Most expanded thyroid clonotypes (frequency above 0.001) were also detected in blood, suggesting blood repertoires may reflect thyroid immune responses. In validation, progression to ophthalmopathy was predicted by the model with about 70% sensitivity and around 76% specificity, a median of approximately 6.5 months before onset.

A patient counted as having stable Graves' hyperthyroidism if no progression to ophthalmopathy occurred over 18 months of follow-up. Hyperthyroidism patients were aged 18 to 65 years and newly diagnosed, with disease duration of less than 2 months. Any patient with an uncontrolled infection, another autoimmune disease, pregnancy or lactation was excluded. Diagnoses were based on clinical symptoms, serum thyroxine and TRAb, thyroid ultrasound and orbital computed tomography. PBMCs were isolated from 10 ml of fresh peripheral blood by Ficoll-Paque density gradient centrifugation. Trizol reagent was used to extract total RNA, and RNA quality was then checked on an Agilent 2100 Bioanalyzer. The TCR beta CDR3 regions were amplified from the RNA transcripts. The first round of RT-PCR for the TCR CDR3 was performed with the HTBI primer set and the Qiagen OneStep RT-PCR kit. The libraries were constructed in a second round of multiplex PCR and then size-selected and purified. Libraries were sequenced paired-end with 100 bp reads on an Illumina HiSeq2000. Processing in the source paper ran as follows. SOAPnuke was used to process the raw data, throwing out any read that contained adapters or uncalled bases, had a mean Phred below 15, or lacked an exact constant-primer or identifier match. High-quality paired reads were merged using COPE v1.2.5, and each unique nucleotide sequence was defined as a clonotype. MiTCR v1.1 was used to align the clonotypes against IMGT TRBV, TRBD and TRBJ reference segments. The analysis included only V-J combinations with a frequency above 0.0001, which together covered over 98% of the repertoires. A TCS score was defined as the ratio between F50 (clonal expansion) and ExV (chaos), using BLOSUM62-based TCRdist between CDR3 peptides within each V-J. Welch's t-statistics and random forest reduced fewer than 550 V-J features to some 14, which were used in a naive Bayes classifier (R e1071). In-frame beta chains were kept once TCRdb had trimmed the public reads at Q25 with fastp and called clones with MiXCR. CDR3 protein sequences are deduplicated, and each keeps its most common genes and DNA. TCRdb's processing, not the study's, gives the V and J calls here. Across this sample there are under 700,000 distinct CDR3 sequences, with 16% seen only once. The ten biggest clones cover approximately 18% of the sample.

With regard to this clonotype: No cognate antigen has been identified for it. The input lacks base qualities; no much larger clone sits a single base away.

The CDR3 runs 15 amino acids, cysteine and phenylalanine included. Just CDR3 DNA is preserved here, 45 bases in frame from base 1. V is pared back by 4 bases and J by 3 bases, with 16 bases lying between the germline termini. Looking up the germline V gene (reference sequence) yields CDR1 SGHNT and CDR2 YYREEE. This clonotype originated in a woman between 18 and 29 years old with Graves' hyperthyroidism. Recombination joined TRBV5-4 with TRBJ1-2; the D gene is perhaps TRBD1, from 5 matching bases. The sample was blood. This receptor has the CDR3 CASSPVRMGDYGYTF. The DNA sequence follows: TGTGCCAGCAGCCCCGTCCGGATGGGGGACTATGGCTACACCTTC.